Sequencing of this TCR beta chain was carried out in a study of blood T cell repertoires in COVID-19. Study information: T cells, B-cell-depleted T cells, or PBMCs provided the cDNA or gDNA that served as material.

Adults between roughly 18 and 89 years of age took part from about two dozen US areas. Before being deemed recovered, Cohort 3 donors had two negative PCRs, clearance, or symptom resolution. This CDR3 is built from 16 residues. V was shortened by 6 bases and J by 4 bases, with 20 bases between the two germline ends. The germline V gene has CDR1 MNHEY and CDR2 SMNVEV (reference sequence). Study processing details: Amplifying reference gene primers gave estimates of nucleated cell counts. Clones were sequenced by immunoSEQ multiplex PCR, and TCRdb holds only the in-frame ones, with some missing. That table gives V, J and clone size, and the DNA gave D and trimming. The table lists about 210,000 clones, approximately 90% of them singletons.

V is TRBV27 and J is TRBJ2-3; the D gene is possibly TRBD2 (6 bases). The source material was PBMCs or T cells enriched from blood (not recorded which). The origin of this receptor is a man aged 25 to 40 who had recovered from COVID-19. This CDR3 reads CASRDFSGRSADTQYF. CDR3 sequence (DNA): TGTGCCAGCAGAGATTTTAGCGGTAGGAGTGCAGATACGCAGTATTTT.